This T cell receptor (beta chain) is drawn from a study of cytomegalovirus exposure and HLA in healthy donors. V was clipped by 6 bases and J by 5 bases, with 14 bases between them. The CDR3 runs to 13 residues. CDR1 WNHNN and CDR2 SYGVQD come from the germline V gene (reference sequence). Researchers ran the PCR with 60 Vbeta and 13 Jbeta primers. Profiling relied on immunoSEQ multiplex PCR, and the TCRdb table lists in-frame clones only, not all of them. This sample's table has 35,000 to 45,000 clones. General observations from the study: It was shown in a later analysis that HLA-associated TCR beta chains were more clonally expanded than other, equally common chains. HLA alleles showed associations with around 15,000 TCR beta sequences in a later analysis, at a 0.05 false discovery rate.

In regard to this clone: Its antigen is unknown.

The material sequenced was PBMCs. The V gene is TRBV10-1, the J gene TRBJ2-7, with D perhaps TRBD1 (5 bases). The sequence came from a man aged 40-49 years in good health and CMV-seropositive. The CDR3 DNA reads TGCGCCAGCAGCCAGGGTATAAGAAACGAGCAGTACTTC. Its translation is CASSQGIRNEQYF.